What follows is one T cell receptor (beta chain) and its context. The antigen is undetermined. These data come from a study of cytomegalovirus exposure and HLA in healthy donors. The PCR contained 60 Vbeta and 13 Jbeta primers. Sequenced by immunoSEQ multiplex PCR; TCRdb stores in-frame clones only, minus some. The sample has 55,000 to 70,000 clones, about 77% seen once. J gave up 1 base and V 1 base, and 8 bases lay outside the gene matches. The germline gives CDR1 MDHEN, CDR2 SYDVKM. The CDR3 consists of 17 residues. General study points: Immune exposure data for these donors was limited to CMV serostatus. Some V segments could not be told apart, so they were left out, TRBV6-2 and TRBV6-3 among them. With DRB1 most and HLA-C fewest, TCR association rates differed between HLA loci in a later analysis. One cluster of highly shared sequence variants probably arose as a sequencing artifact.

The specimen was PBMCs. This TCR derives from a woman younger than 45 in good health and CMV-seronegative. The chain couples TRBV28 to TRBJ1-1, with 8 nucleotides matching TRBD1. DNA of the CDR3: TGTGCCAGCAGTTTATTGGGTGGACAGGGACGGAACACTGAAGCTTTCTTT. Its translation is CASSLLGGQGRNTEAFF.